This TCR beta chain is drawn from a study of blood T cell repertoires in COVID-19. The germline CDR1 and CDR2 sequences are MGHRA and YSYEKL. The CDR3 is 16 residues long. J was trimmed by 1 base and V by 4 bases; bases with no gene match: 7. Some clones are missing from TCRdb's copy, which holds only in-frame ones; the method was immunoSEQ multiplex PCR. The table lists fewer than 350,000 clones, 75% to 90% of them singletons. The gene calls are TRBV4-1 and TRBJ2-1; 7 bases agree with TRBD2. The sample consisted of peripheral blood. The TCR originated in a woman in her 70s with COVID-19, enrolled during active disease. The CDR3: CASSLFGGSSYNEQFF. The DNA for the CDR3 is TGCGCCAGCAGCCTCTTCGGGGGGTCGTCCTACAATGAGCAGTTCTTC.